This T cell receptor delta chain was identified in a study of gamma-delta chains in newborns, infants, children (dated by TCRdb to between 2018 and 2021). About the full investigation: In the study title, it is stated that polyclonal expansion of innate gammadelta T cells is driven by microbial exposure immediately after birth. The study investigated how microbial exposure shaped innate gammadelta T cell populations in human newborns immediately after birth.

As a fraction of the sample, this clone is medium-sized (0.01 to 0.1%). What antigen it recognizes has not been identified. No qualities accompany the bases; no much larger clone lies one base away. The sample contains more than one DNA sequence encoding this CDR3. The CDR3 covers 20 residues, taking in both the cysteine and the phenylalanine. Of all the DNA, just the CDR3 is kept, 60 bases in frame from base 1. CDR1 and CDR2 (GEAIGNYY, EKD) derive from the germline V gene. The V end gives up 0 bases and the J end 0 bases, leaving 7 bases in the junction not matched to a gene. The sequencer was an Illumina MiSeq. Clones were re-identified by TCRdb from the public reads with CATT, and rows with the same DNA were merged. The sample table records approximately 5,400 delta-chain clones; about 0.42% of these occur just once. The ten largest clones represent 12% to 15% of the sample.

The rearrangement combines TRDV2 with TRDJ3, and 10 junctional nucleotides match TRDD3. Source material: blood. The sequence came from a child who was a newborn, infant or young child, either healthy, febrile or measles-vaccinated (not recorded which). CDR3 protein: CACDTVYWGISSWDTRQMFF. The DNA sequence is as follows: TGTGCCTGTGACACCGTTTACTGGGGGATCAGCTCCTGGGACACCCGACAGATGTTTTTC.